Only a few counts were recorded for the clone carrying this TCR beta chain. What it recognizes is unknown. V gave up 4 bases and J gave up 13 bases; unmatched junction bases: 13. Germline CDR1 reads MDHEN; CDR2 reads SYDVKM. The CDR3 loop spans 14 amino acids. The primer mix had 60 Vbeta and 13 Jbeta primers. The assay was immunoSEQ multiplex PCR, and TCRdb's table has in-frame clones only and misses some. This table holds 65,000 to 85,000 clones, around four fifths found once. This record belongs to a study of cytomegalovirus exposure and HLA in healthy donors. Study results and limitations: Cytomegalovirus status was reportedly diagnosed by the classifier with high specificity and sensitivity. TCR beta sequences reportedly predicted most subjects' HLA-A and HLA-B alleles accurately. In a later analysis, HLA-C alleles had the fewest associated TCRs, DRB1 alleles the most. Cytomegalovirus-associated TCR beta chains were listed, numbering under 200.

The TCR originated in a woman aged 40 to 50 in good health and CMV-seropositive. Sequencing used PBMCs. The rearrangement uses TRBV28 and TRBJ1-2; 9 nucleotides match TRBD1. The CDR3 here is CASSWGQGRLRGTF. The CDR3, as DNA: TGTGCCAGCAGTTGGGGACAGGGAAGGTTAAGAGGCACCTTC.